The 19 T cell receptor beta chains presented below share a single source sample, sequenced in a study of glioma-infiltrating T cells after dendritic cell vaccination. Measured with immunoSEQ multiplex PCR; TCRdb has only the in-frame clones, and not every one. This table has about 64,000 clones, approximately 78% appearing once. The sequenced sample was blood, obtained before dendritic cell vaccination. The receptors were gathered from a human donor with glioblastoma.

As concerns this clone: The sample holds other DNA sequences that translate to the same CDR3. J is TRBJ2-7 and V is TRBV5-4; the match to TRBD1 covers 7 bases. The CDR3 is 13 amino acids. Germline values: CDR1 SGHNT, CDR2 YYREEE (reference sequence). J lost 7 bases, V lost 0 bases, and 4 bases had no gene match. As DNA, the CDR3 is TGTGCCAGCAGCTTGGACAGGGGTGATGAGCAGTACTTC. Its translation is CASSLDRGDEQYF. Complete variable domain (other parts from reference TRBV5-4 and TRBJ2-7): ETGVTQSPTHLIKTRGQQVTLRCSSQSGHNTVSWYQQALGQGPQFIFQYYREEENGRGNFPPRFSGLQFPNYSSELNVNALELDDSALYLCASSLDRGDEQYFGPGTRLTVT.

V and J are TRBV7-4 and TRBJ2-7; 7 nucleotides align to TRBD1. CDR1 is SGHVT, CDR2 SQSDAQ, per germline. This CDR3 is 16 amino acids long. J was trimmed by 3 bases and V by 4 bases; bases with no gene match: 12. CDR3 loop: CASSSRQGCYYYEQYF. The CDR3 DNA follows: TGTGCCAGCAGCTCCAGACAGGGCTGCTACTACTACGAGCAGTACTTC.

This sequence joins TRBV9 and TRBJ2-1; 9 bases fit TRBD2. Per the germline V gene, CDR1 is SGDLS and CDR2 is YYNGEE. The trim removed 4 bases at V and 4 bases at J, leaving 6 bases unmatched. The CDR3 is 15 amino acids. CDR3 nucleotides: TGTGCCAGCAGCCCGAGCGGGGGGCTTTACAATGAGCAGTTCTTC. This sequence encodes CASSPSGGLYNEQFF.

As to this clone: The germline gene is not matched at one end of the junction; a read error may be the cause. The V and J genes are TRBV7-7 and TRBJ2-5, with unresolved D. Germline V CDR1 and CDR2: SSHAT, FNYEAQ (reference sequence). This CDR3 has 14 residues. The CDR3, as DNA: TGTGCTAGCAGCTATGGGCACACCTCGGAGACCCAGTACTTC. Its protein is CASSYGHTSETQYF.

The CDR3 DNA reads TGTGCCAGCAGTGAGGCCTCCTACAATGAGCAGTTCTTC. As protein: CASSEASYNEQFF. The rearrangement uses TRBV2 and TRBJ2-1; D gene ambiguous. The ends were cut back, 3 bases at V and 0 bases at J, with 3 bases in the middle. The CDR3 covers 13 residues. Germline CDR1 and CDR2: SNHLY and FYNNEI.

The CDR3 region is CASSPVWGHTYEQYF. In DNA form, the CDR3 reads TGTGCCAGCAGTCCTGTGTGGGGACATACCTACGAGCAGTACTTC. V and J are TRBV28 and TRBJ2-7, with a weak D call TRBD1 (6 bases). The CDR3 has 15 residues. Looked up from germline, CDR1 is MDHEN and CDR2 is SYDVKM. V was clipped by 5 bases and J by 2 bases, with 16 bases between them.

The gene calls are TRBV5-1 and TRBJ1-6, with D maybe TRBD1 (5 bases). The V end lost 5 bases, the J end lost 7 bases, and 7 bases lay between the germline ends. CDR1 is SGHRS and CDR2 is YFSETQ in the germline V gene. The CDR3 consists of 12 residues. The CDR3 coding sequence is TGCGCCAGCAGTCCAGGGAATTCACCCCTCCACTTT. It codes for CASSPGNSPLHF. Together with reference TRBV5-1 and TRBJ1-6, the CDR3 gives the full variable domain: KAGVTQTPRYLIKTRGQQVTLSCSPISGHRSVSWYQQTPGQGLQFLFEYFSETQRNKGNFPGRFSGRQFSNSRSEMNVSTLELGDSALYLCASSPGNSPLHFGNGTRLTVT.

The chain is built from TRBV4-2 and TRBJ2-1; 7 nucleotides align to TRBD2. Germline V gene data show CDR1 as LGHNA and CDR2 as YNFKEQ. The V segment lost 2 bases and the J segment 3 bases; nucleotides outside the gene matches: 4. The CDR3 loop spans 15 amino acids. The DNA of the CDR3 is TGTGCCAGCAGCCAATTAGCGGGCTACTACAATGAGCAGTTCTTC. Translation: CASSQLAGYYNEQFF.

Here the CDR3 DNA reads TGTGCCACCGGGACAGGGGGCCTGAACACCGGGGAGCTGTTTTTT. Amino acid sequence: CATGTGGLNTGELFF. The chain is built from TRBV10-3 and TRBJ2-2, with TRBD1 identical over 12 bases. CDR3 length: 15 residues. In germline, CDR1 is ENHRY, CDR2 SYGVKD. After removal of 10 bases from V and 1 base from J, the junction contained 4 bases not matched to a gene.

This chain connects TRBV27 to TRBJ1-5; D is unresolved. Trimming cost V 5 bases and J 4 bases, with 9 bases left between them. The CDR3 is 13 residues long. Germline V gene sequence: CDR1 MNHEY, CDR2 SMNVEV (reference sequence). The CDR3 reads CASSASRNQPQHF. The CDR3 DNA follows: TGTGCCAGCAGTGCTTCCCGGAATCAGCCCCAGCATTTT.

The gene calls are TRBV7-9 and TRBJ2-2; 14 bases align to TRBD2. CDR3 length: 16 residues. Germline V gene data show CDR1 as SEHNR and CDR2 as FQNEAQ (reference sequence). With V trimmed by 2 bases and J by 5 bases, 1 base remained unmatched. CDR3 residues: CASSLRTSGGTGELFF. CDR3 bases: TGTGCCAGCAGCTTACGGACTAGCGGGGGGACCGGGGAGCTGTTTTTT. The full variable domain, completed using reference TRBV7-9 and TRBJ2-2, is DTGVSQNPRHKITKRGQNVTFRCDPISEHNRLYWYRQTLGQGPEFLTYFQNEAQLEKSRLLSDRFSAERPKGSFSTLEIQRTEQGDSAMYLCASSLRTSGGTGELFFGEGSRLTVL.

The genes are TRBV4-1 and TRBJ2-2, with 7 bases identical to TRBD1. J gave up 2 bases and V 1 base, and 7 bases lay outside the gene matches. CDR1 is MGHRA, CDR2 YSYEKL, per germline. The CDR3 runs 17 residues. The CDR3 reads CASSQVRGQTNTGELFF. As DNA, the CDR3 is TGCGCCAGCAGCCAAGTTAGGGGGCAAACTAACACCGGGGAGCTGTTTTTT.

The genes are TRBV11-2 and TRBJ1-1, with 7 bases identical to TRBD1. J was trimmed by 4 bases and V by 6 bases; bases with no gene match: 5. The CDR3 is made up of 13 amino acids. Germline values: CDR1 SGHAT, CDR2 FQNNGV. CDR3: CASSSDRRTEAFF. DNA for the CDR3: TGTGCCAGCAGTTCGGACAGGCGCACTGAAGCTTTCTTT.

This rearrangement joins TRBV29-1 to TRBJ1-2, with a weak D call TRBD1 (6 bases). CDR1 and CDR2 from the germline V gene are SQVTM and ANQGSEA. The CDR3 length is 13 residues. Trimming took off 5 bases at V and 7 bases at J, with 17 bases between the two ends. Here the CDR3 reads CSVQITGPGGYTF. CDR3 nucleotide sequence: TGCAGCGTTCAGATAACAGGGCCAGGTGGCTACACCTTC.

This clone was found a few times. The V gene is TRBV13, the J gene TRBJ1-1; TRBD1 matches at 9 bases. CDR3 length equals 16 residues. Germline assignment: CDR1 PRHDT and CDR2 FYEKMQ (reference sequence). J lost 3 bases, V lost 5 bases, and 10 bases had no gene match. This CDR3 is CASSPTRDRVDTEAFF. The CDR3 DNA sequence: TGTGCCAGCAGCCCCACCAGGGACAGGGTGGACACTGAAGCTTTCTTT.

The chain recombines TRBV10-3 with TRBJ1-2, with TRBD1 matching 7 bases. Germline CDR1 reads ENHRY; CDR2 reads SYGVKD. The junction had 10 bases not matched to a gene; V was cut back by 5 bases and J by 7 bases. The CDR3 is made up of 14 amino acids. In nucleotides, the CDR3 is TGTGCCATCAGTAATAGACAGGGCCCAGGTGGCTACACCTTC. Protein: CAISNRQGPGGYTF.

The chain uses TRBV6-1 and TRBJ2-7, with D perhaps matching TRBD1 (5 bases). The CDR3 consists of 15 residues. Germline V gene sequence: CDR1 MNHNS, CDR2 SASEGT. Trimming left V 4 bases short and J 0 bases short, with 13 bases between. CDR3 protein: CASSGYRPYSYEQYF. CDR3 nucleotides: TGTGCCAGCAGTGGTTACAGGCCGTACTCCTACGAGCAGTACTTC.

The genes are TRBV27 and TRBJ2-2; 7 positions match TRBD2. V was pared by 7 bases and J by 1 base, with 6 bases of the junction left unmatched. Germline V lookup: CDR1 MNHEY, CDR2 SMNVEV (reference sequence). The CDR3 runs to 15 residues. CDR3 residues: CASTFGGRNTGELFF. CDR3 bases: TGTGCCAGCACCTTCGGGGGGAGGAACACCGGGGAGCTGTTTTTT.

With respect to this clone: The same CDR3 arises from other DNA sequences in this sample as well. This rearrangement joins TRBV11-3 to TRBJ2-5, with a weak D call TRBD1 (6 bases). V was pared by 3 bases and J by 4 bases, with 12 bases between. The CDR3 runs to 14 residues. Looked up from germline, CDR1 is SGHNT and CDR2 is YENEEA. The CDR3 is CASSLGQGRETQYF. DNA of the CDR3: TGTGCCAGCAGCTTGGGGCAGGGGCGAGAGACCCAGTACTTC. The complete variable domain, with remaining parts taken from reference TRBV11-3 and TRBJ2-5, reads EAGVVQSPRYKIIEKKQPVAFWCNPISGHNTLYWYLQNLGQGPELLIRYENEEAVDDSQLPKDRFSAERLKGVDSTLKIQPAELGDSAVYLCASSLGQGRETQYFGPGTRLLVL.